One and the same sample provided the 28 T cell receptor beta chains below, sequenced in a study of T cell repertoires in cytomegalovirus infection. TCRdb called the reads again in MiXCR, with one record for every CDR3 protein. The table records 110,000 to 150,000 distinct CDR3 sequences, approximately 30% of them present only once. These receptors lack a known antigen. Source: CD8+ T cells from cultured PBMCs, taken from culture after CMV antigen stimulation. The receptors shown here come from a human donor in good health (CMV status not recorded). Some clones in this sample may be carry-over from other donors' samples.

Points on this clonotype: Being one base from a much bigger clone, this may be a read error. The chain combines TRBV27 with TRBJ1-5; D might be TRBD1 (6 bases). Germline V gene lookup returns CDR1 MNHEY and CDR2 SMNVEV (reference sequence). V gave up 2 bases and J gave up 5 bases, with 10 bases separating them. The CDR3 is 14 residues long. The CDR3 protein is CASSLRGEDQPQHF. CDR3 nucleotides: TGTGCCAGCAGTTTAAGGGGGGAGGATCAGCCCCAGCATTTT.

The CDR3 region is CASKALVTGELFF. The CDR3 DNA is TGTGCCAGCAAGGCTCTAGTCACCGGGGAGCTGTTTTTT. This chain links TRBV12-3 or TRBV12-4 with TRBJ2-2; no clear D gene. Trimming removed 7 bases from V and 4 bases from J, with 10 bases in between. CDR3 length: 13 residues.

The J gene is TRBJ1-1, the V gene TRBV29-1; TRBD1 matches at 7 bases. The V gene end was trimmed by 5 bases and the J gene end by 4 bases; junction bases not matched to a gene: 7. Per the germline V gene, CDR1 is SQVTM and CDR2 is ANQGSEA. The CDR3 has 13 residues. The CDR3 is CSVNRGLGTEAFF. The CDR3 region has the DNA TGCAGCGTTAACAGGGGTCTGGGCACTGAAGCTTTCTTT.

The V call is TRBV10-3, the J call TRBJ2-6; perhaps TRBD1 as D (5 bases). Trimming took 4 bases from V and 1 from J, leaving 8 bases between them. The CDR3 spans 15 residues. Germline CDR1 ENHRY, CDR2 SYGVKD. DNA for the CDR3: TGTGCCATCAGTGGTGGACAATCTGGGGCCAACGTCCTGACTTTC. It codes for CAISGGQSGANVLTF.

The chain carries TRBV15 and TRBJ2-7; perhaps D is TRBD1 or TRBD2 (5 bases each). The CDR3 runs to 13 residues. CDR1 and CDR2 from the germline V gene are LNHNV and YYDKDF (reference sequence). V was shortened by 5 bases and J by 0 bases, with 8 bases between the two germline ends. DNA for the CDR3: TGTGCCACCAGCCGGGGCTTCTCCTACGAGCAGTACTTC. Encoded protein: CATSRGFSYEQYF.

This clonotype was observed a few times. This rearrangement joins TRBV24-1 to TRBJ2-3; D uncertain. The CDR3 runs 13 residues. V was pared by 0 bases and J by 5 bases, with 5 bases between. CDR1 is KGHDR, CDR2 SFDVKD, per germline. CDR3 bases: TGTGCCACCAGTGATTTGGGGGAAGATACGCAGTATTTT. Protein product: CATSDLGEDTQYF.

This clonotype turned up a few times. The chain combines TRBV25-1 with TRBJ1-2, with 7 bases matching TRBD1. Germline lookup yields CDR1 MGHDK and CDR2 SYGVNS. CDR3 size: 15 residues. The J segment lost 5 bases and the V segment lost 1 base, leaving 7 bases of the junction unmatched. CDR3 sequence reads: CASSELSGGSYGYTF. DNA for the CDR3: TGTGCCAGCAGTGAATTGTCAGGGGGATCGTATGGCTACACCTTC.

This clonotype was recorded once. The V and J genes are TRBV12-3 or TRBV12-4 and TRBJ1-6; TRBD1 aligns across 7 bases. V was pared by 3 bases and J by 8 bases, with 1 base of the junction left unmatched. The length of the CDR3 is 13 residues. CDR3: CASSFGTDSPLHF. The CDR3 DNA is TGTGCCAGCAGTTTCGGGACAGATTCACCCCTCCACTTT.

The V call is TRBV4-2, the J call TRBJ1-5, with D unclear. This CDR3 is built from 14 residues. The V gene lost 0 bases and the J gene lost 3 bases, with 6 bases spanning the gap. Germline V gene lookup returns CDR1 LGHNA and CDR2 YNFKEQ. The CDR3 sequence: CASSQDLTNQPQHF. CDR3 coding DNA: TGTGCCAGCAGCCAAGATCTTACCAATCAGCCCCAGCATTTT.

The chain combines TRBV6-1 with TRBJ1-5; 7 nucleotides line up with TRBD1. CDR1 and CDR2 (germline): MNHNS, SASEGT. This CDR3 has 15 amino acids. Trimming cost V 6 bases and J 3 bases; bases outside gene matches: 8. The CDR3 nucleotides read TGTGCCAGCAGCGAGACGGACAGGCTCAATCAGCCCCAGCATTTT. It encodes CASSETDRLNQPQHF.

V and J are TRBV7-9 and TRBJ1-2; tentative D call: TRBD1 (5 bases). Germline CDR1 reads SEHNR; CDR2 reads FQNEAQ (reference sequence). This CDR3 has 15 residues. V lost 0 bases and J 5 bases, leaving 13 bases between the germline ends. CDR3 protein: CASSLAGQTGYGYTF. CDR3 nucleotide sequence: TGTGCCAGCAGCTTAGCAGGACAAACTGGGTATGGCTACACCTTC.

The CDR3 DNA reads TGTGCCAGCAGTTTATTTGTAGCGGGGGACAATGAGCAGTTCTTC. Translation: CASSLFVAGDNEQFF. The V and J genes are TRBV27 and TRBJ2-1, with 9 bases aligning to TRBD2. V lost 1 base to trimming and J lost 5 bases; unmatched junction nucleotides: 3. CDR1 is MNHEY and CDR2 is SMNVEV in the germline V gene (reference sequence). The CDR3 loop spans 15 amino acids.

The genes are TRBV6-5 and TRBJ2-3; 12 nucleotides align to TRBD1. J lost 3 bases, V lost 0 bases, and 4 bases had no gene match. There are 17 residues in the CDR3. CDR1 and CDR2 (germline): MNHEY, SVGAGI. CDR3 amino acids: CASSYSGQGAWTDTQYF. The CDR3 bases are TGTGCCAGCAGTTACTCGGGACAGGGGGCTTGGACAGATACGCAGTATTTT.

The chain recombines TRBV29-1 with TRBJ1-1, with TRBD1 identical over 10 bases. The CDR3 totals 16 residues. Losses at the gene ends were 3 bases for V and 4 bases for J; bases not matched to a gene: 11. Germline assignment: CDR1 SQVTM and CDR2 ANQGSEA. The CDR3 nucleotides read TGCAGCGTTGAGGACGATAACCGGGACAGGGGCACTGAAGCTTTCTTT. Its protein is CSVEDDNRDRGTEAFF.

This clonotype was found many times. This rearrangement joins TRBV5-1 to TRBJ1-1; TRBD1 might be the D (6 bases). V lost 0 bases and J 3 bases, leaving 9 bases between the germline ends. The CDR3 consists of 14 residues. The germline V gene encodes CDR1 SGHRS and CDR2 YFSETQ. The chain's CDR3 is CASSLGPGDTEAFF. In DNA form, the CDR3 reads TGCGCCAGCAGCTTGGGTCCAGGGGACACTGAAGCTTTCTTT.

The chain carries TRBV29-1 and TRBJ2-5; D is perhaps TRBD1 (5 bases). V was cut by 2 bases and J by 2 bases, with 12 bases left in between. Germline V CDR1 and CDR2: SQVTM, ANQGSEA. The CDR3 loop spans 14 amino acids. The CDR3 is CSVETPGWQETQYF. In nucleotides, the CDR3 is TGCAGCGTTGAAACCCCAGGGTGGCAAGAGACCCAGTACTTC.

Points on this clonotype: Because the CDR3 is missing its conserved closing phenylalanine or tryptophan, this is likely a read error. The V call is TRBV7-2, the J call TRBJ1-5, with 7 bases aligning to TRBD1. V lost 5 bases, J lost 0 bases, and 4 bases stayed unmatched. Germline loops: CDR1 SGHTA, CDR2 FQGNSA. The CDR3 consists of 15 residues. CDR3 coding DNA: TGTGCCAGCAGCGCACAGGGGTATAGCAATCAGCCCCAGCATTCT. Protein product: CASSAQGYSNQPQHS.

This rearrangement joins TRBV12-3 or TRBV12-4 to TRBJ1-1, with TRBD1 matching over 9 bases. This CDR3 region has 13 residues. Germline trimming cut 5 bases from V and 11 bases from J; bases unmatched to any gene: 9. The CDR3 DNA reads TGTGCCAGCAGTCTAACCGGGACAGGGTGGGCTTTCTTT. Translation: CASSLTGTGWAFF.

V gene TRBV20-1 combines with J gene TRBJ2-5; 9 positions match TRBD2. Germline V gene data show CDR1 as DFQATT and CDR2 as SNEGSKA (reference sequence). After removal of 6 bases from V and 5 bases from J, the junction contained 13 bases not matched to a gene. The CDR3 runs to 15 residues. CDR3 protein: CSARLSGGLGETQYF. The CDR3 nucleotides are TGCAGTGCGAGGCTTAGCGGGGGCCTCGGGGAGACCCAGTACTTC.

This clonotype was counted between two and nine times. The chain joins TRBV2 to TRBJ1-5, with 9 bases fitting TRBD1. CDR1 SNHLY and CDR2 FYNNEI come from the germline V gene. The V segment lost 6 bases and the J segment 2 bases; nucleotides outside the gene matches: 5. This CDR3 spans 15 amino acids. The CDR3 here is CASRGTGMGNQPQHF. The CDR3 DNA follows: TGTGCCAGCAGAGGGACAGGGATGGGCAATCAGCCCCAGCATTTT. The full variable domain, its missing parts supplied by reference TRBV2 and TRBJ1-5, is EPEVTQTPSHQVTQMGQEVILRCVPISNHLYFYWYRQILGQKVEFLVSFYNNEISEKSEIFDDQFSVERPDGSNFTLKIRSTKLEDSAMYFCASRGTGMGNQPQHFGDGTRLSIL.

The chain couples TRBV4-1 to TRBJ1-1; D is ambiguous. This CDR3 spans 13 amino acids. CDR1 and CDR2 from the germline V gene are MGHRA and YSYEKL. Trimming took 5 bases from V and 1 from J, leaving 8 bases between them. CDR3 in amino acids: CASSREENTEAFF. The CDR3, as DNA: TGCGCCAGCAGCAGGGAAGAGAACACTGAAGCTTTCTTT.

V gene TRBV11-2 combines with J gene TRBJ2-2; D is perhaps TRBD2 (5 bases). Trimming pared 3 bases from V and 6 bases from J, leaving 8 bases between. CDR1 is SGHAT and CDR2 is FQNNGV in the germline V gene. There are 13 residues in the CDR3. The CDR3 reads CASSLASSGELFF. The CDR3 DNA follows: TGTGCCAGCAGCTTGGCTAGCTCCGGGGAGCTGTTTTTT.

This clonotype has more than one count but fewer than ten. V is TRBV28 and J is TRBJ1-4; possible D gene TRBD1, 5 bases. CDR1 and CDR2 (germline): MDHEN, SYDVKM. The length of the CDR3 is 15 residues. The V end lost 1 base, the J end lost 6 bases, and 12 bases lay between the germline ends. The CDR3 DNA follows: TGTGCCAGCAGTTTATTTCTGGGAGGGGATGAAAAACTGTTTTTT. Protein: CASSLFLGGDEKLFF.

This clonotype was observed a few times. The chain uses TRBV11-3 and TRBJ1-5; no reliable D call. V lost 6 bases, J lost 5 bases, and 17 bases lay in between. The V gene's germline CDR1 is SGHNT and CDR2 YENEEA. The CDR3 contains 15 residues. CDR3 bases: TGTGCCAGCAGTCCACGGGGTCGAAGGGATCAGCCCCAGCATTTT. Its protein is CASSPRGRRDQPQHF.

The CDR3 nucleotides read TGTGCCAGCAAATACGGGGAGCGTATTTACAATGAGCAGTTCTTC. It codes for CASKYGERIYNEQFF. This chain connects TRBV6-6 to TRBJ2-1; weak D call: TRBD2 (5 bases). The CDR3 is made up of 15 amino acids. V was cut by 7 bases and J by 4 bases, with 17 bases left in between. Germline CDR1 is MNHNY and CDR2 is SVGAGI (reference sequence).

The chain links TRBV5-1 to TRBJ2-5, with 7 bases matching TRBD2. The V and J ends lost 5 bases and 0 bases, in that order; junction bases with no gene match: 7. CDR3 length: 15 amino acids. Germline lookup yields CDR1 SGHRS and CDR2 YFSETQ. CDR3 DNA sequence: TGCGCCAGCAGTCGGCTAGCGGTGTACCAAGAGACCCAGTACTTC. Protein product: CASSRLAVYQETQYF.

V and J are TRBV28 and TRBJ1-5, with 9 bases aligning to TRBD1. This CDR3 spans 15 amino acids. Germline CDR1 is MDHEN and CDR2 is SYDVKM. J was trimmed by 7 bases and V by 5 bases; bases with no gene match: 9. Here the CDR3 reads CASSAGTGLYQPQHF. Here the CDR3 DNA reads TGTGCCAGCAGTGCGGGGACAGGGCTTTACCAGCCCCAGCATTTT.

This clonotype turned up a few times. The rearrangement links TRBV7-2 to TRBJ2-3; 8 bases are a match to TRBD2. The CDR3 contains 16 residues. V shed 5 bases and J 4 bases; nucleotides not matched to a gene: 11. Per germline, CDR1 SGHTA and CDR2 FQGNSA. This CDR3 is CASSEVAGLGSDTQYF. DNA of the CDR3: TGTGCCAGCAGCGAGGTAGCGGGGTTGGGGTCAGATACGCAGTATTTT.